This section outlines one TCR beta chain sequence together with its context. The antigen is undetermined. Use of 60 Vbeta and 13 Jbeta primers characterized the PCR. The data were produced by immunoSEQ multiplex PCR, yet TCRdb's version contains in-frame clones alone and is incomplete. The data show about 140,000 clones, 65% to 80% seen once. This sample is drawn from a study of cytomegalovirus exposure and HLA in healthy donors. Findings and caveats of the study: Altogether, around 160 TCR beta chains were recorded as cytomegalovirus-associated. It was confirmed in vitro that a few of the CMV-associated chains were specific for CMV antigens.

CDR3 length equals 15 residues. Germline assignment: CDR1 SGHVS and CDR2 FQNEAQ. The ends lost 5 bases at V and 4 bases at J; junction bases unmatched: 10. This TCR was recovered from a woman in her 50s in good health and CMV-seropositive. The sequenced sample consisted of PBMCs. The chain links TRBV7-8 to TRBJ2-5; 7 nucleotides agree with TRBD2. CDR3 residues: CASSQRSWGGETQYF. DNA of the CDR3: TGTGCCAGCAGCCAACGCTCTTGGGGGGGAGAGACCCAGTACTTC.